The 30 T cell receptor beta chains below were found in one sample sequenced in a study of T-cell memory formation after mild COVID-19. TCRdb re-called the 5' RACE reads with MiXCR, one entry per CDR3 protein. The sample has approximately 580,000 distinct CDR3 sequences, around 20% seen once. The sequenced sample consisted of PBMCs or a T cell subset sorted from them (not recorded which). All receptors come from an adult woman who had mild COVID-19 (a few samples of this study predate the infection). Cell type and time point are not known.

This clonotype was counted a few times. The CDR3 reads CASGRLSYEQYF. In DNA, the CDR3 is TGTGCCAGCGGGAGGCTGTCCTACGAGCAGTACTTC. V usage is TRBV6-5 and J usage is TRBJ2-7; maybe TRBD2 (6 bases). Germline lookup yields CDR1 MNHEY and CDR2 SVGAGI. The CDR3 covers 12 residues. V was trimmed by 8 bases and J by 1 base, leaving 9 bases between them.

This clonotype was recorded a few times. The chain links TRBV5-1 to TRBJ2-1; D unclear. The germline V and J ends were trimmed by 3 bases and 2 bases, with 15 bases remaining between them. CDR1 and CDR2 from the germline V gene are SGHRS and YFSETQ. The CDR3 consists of 16 residues. The CDR3 bases are TGCGCCAGCAGCTGGGCCTTAGCTGAAACCTACAATGAGCAGTTCTTC. Its protein is CASSWALAETYNEQFF.

This clonotype was detected a few times. The genes are TRBV30 and TRBJ1-6; D is unresolved. The CDR3 has 14 residues. Trimming removed 0 bases from V and 7 bases from J, with 10 bases in between. The germline V gene has CDR1 GTSNPN and CDR2 SVGIG (reference sequence). The CDR3 nucleotides read TGTGCCTGGAGTGTGGGGATTACGAATTCACCCCTCCACTTT. Translation gives CAWSVGITNSPLHF.

This clonotype appeared a few times. CDR3 DNA: TGTGCCAGCAGTACACTAGGGGGCTTCGCCTATGGCTACACCTTC. It encodes CASSTLGGFAYGYTF. The genes are TRBV7-8 and TRBJ1-2, with 7 nucleotides matching TRBD1. This CDR3 has 15 residues. V lost 6 bases and J lost 4; bases outside the gene matches: 11. Germline CDR1 reads SGHVS; CDR2 reads FQNEAQ. The full variable domain, its missing parts supplied by reference TRBV7-8 and TRBJ1-2, is GAGVSQSPRYKVAKRGQDVALRCDPISGHVSLFWYQQALGQGPEFLTYFQNEAQLDKSGLPSDRFFAERPEGSVSTLKIQRTQQEDSAVYLCASSTLGGFAYGYTFGSGTRLTVV.

This clonotype was seen a few times. V usage is TRBV6-1 and J usage is TRBJ2-1; 7 bases align to TRBD1. The CDR3 loop spans 14 amino acids. Per germline, CDR1 MNHNS and CDR2 SASEGT. Trimming took 5 bases from V and 1 from J; bases not matched to a gene: 2. This CDR3 reads CASSQQGSYNEQFF. The CDR3 DNA follows: TGTGCCAGCAGTCAACAGGGGTCCTACAATGAGCAGTTCTTC.

This clonotype was seen ten or more times. This chain uses TRBV25-1 with TRBJ1-5; D not resolved. The germline V and J ends were trimmed by 0 bases and 7 bases, with 13 bases remaining between them. The CDR3 loop spans 15 amino acids. Germline CDR1 and CDR2: MGHDK and SYGVNS. The CDR3 sequence is CASSEYIRHDQPQHF. The DNA for the CDR3 is TGTGCCAGCAGTGAATATATAAGACACGACCAGCCCCAGCATTTT.

The CDR3 DNA sequence: TGCAGTGCCGAGAGGCGGGACTGGAACGATGAGCAGTTCTTC. Encoded protein: CSAERRDWNDEQFF. V usage is TRBV20-1 and J usage is TRBJ2-1, with a possible D match to TRBD2 (6 bases). Germline CDR1 DFQATT, CDR2 SNEGSKA (reference sequence). Between the trimmed V and J ends, which lost 6 bases and 8 bases, there was a span of 20 bases. This CDR3 contains 14 residues.

V usage is TRBV4-3 and J usage is TRBJ1-1, with D hard to call. V was clipped by 4 bases and J by 0 bases, with 9 bases between them. Germline CDR1 LGHNA, CDR2 YSLEER. This CDR3 spans 14 amino acids. CDR3 in amino acids: CASSPEHMNTEAFF. CDR3 DNA sequence: TGCGCCAGCAGCCCGGAACATATGAACACTGAAGCTTTCTTT.

The rearrangement links TRBV20-1 to TRBJ1-2, with D perhaps matching TRBD1 (5 bases). The CDR3 sequence is 12 residues long. CDR1 is DFQATT, CDR2 SNEGSKA, per germline (reference sequence). V lost 3 bases, J lost 6 bases, and 11 bases lay in between. In DNA form, the CDR3 reads TGCAGTGCTAGCCCAGGAGGGGATGGCTACACCTTC. It yields the protein CSASPGGDGYTF.

This chain connects TRBV27 to TRBJ1-6, with D possibly matching TRBD1 (6 bases). This CDR3 spans 13 amino acids. Trimming left V 6 bases short and J 8 bases short, with 11 bases between. Germline V gene sequence: CDR1 MNHEY, CDR2 SMNVEV (reference sequence). The CDR3 protein is CASRGTPDSPLHF. CDR3 sequence (DNA): TGTGCCAGCAGGGGGACACCCGATTCACCCCTCCACTTT.

This clonotype was observed a handful of times. V is TRBV20-1 and J is TRBJ2-3, with D hard to call. Germline lookup yields CDR1 DFQATT and CDR2 SNEGSKA (reference sequence). V gave up 7 bases and J gave up 0 bases, with 11 bases separating them. The CDR3 has 13 amino acids. The CDR3: CSVLEISTDTQYF. The CDR3 region has the DNA TGCAGTGTTTTGGAGATTAGCACAGATACGCAGTATTTT.

The sample holds a few counts of this clonotype. The rearrangement uses TRBV18 and TRBJ2-7; possible D gene TRBD2, 6 bases. The CDR3 runs 15 residues. Germline CDR1 KGHSH, CDR2 LQKENI. Trimming took off 5 bases at V and 0 bases at J, with 14 bases between the two ends. The CDR3 nucleotides are TGTGCCAGCTCATCGGGACTCGAGAGCTCCTACGAGCAGTACTTC. It codes for CASSSGLESSYEQYF.

This clonotype came up a few times. The chain combines TRBV3-1 with TRBJ1-5; 8 positions agree with TRBD1. J gave up 4 bases and V 7 bases, and 6 bases lay outside the gene matches. This CDR3 is 14 amino acids long. Germline assignment: CDR1 LGHDT and CDR2 YNNKEL (reference sequence). The CDR3 region is CASTHGQGNQPQHF. The CDR3, as DNA: TGTGCCAGCACCCACGGACAGGGTAATCAGCCCCAGCATTTT.

This clonotype was counted a few times. As DNA, the CDR3 is TGTGCCAGCAGTGAGCGGGGCTTAAACCCCACAGATACGCAGTATTTT. Translating gives CASSERGLNPTDTQYF. The chain employs TRBV9 and TRBJ2-3; 7 nucleotides line up with TRBD2. Trimming took 5 bases from V and 2 from J; bases not matched to a gene: 11. CDR3 length: 16 amino acids. Germline V gene data show CDR1 as SGDLS and CDR2 as YYNGEE.

The genes are TRBV29-1 and TRBJ2-1; D not certain. The V end lost 1 base, the J end lost 10 bases, and 11 bases lay between the germline ends. The CDR3 has 12 amino acids. From germline, CDR1 is SQVTM and CDR2 ANQGSEA. CDR3 protein: CSVEGELSEQFF. For the CDR3, the DNA is TGCAGCGTTGAAGGTGAACTATCAGAGCAGTTCTTC.

This chain uses TRBV12-3 or TRBV12-4 with TRBJ2-3; 10 bases align to TRBD1. CDR3 length: 17 amino acids. The V gene end was trimmed by 6 bases and the J gene end by 1 base; junction bases not matched to a gene: 10. The CDR3 sequence: CASRLAGTGARTDTQYF. Written as DNA, the CDR3 is TGTGCCAGCAGACTAGCCGGGACAGGGGCCCGCACAGATACGCAGTATTTT.

This clonotype has a handful of counts. The chain is built from TRBV12-3 or TRBV12-4 and TRBJ1-1; unclear D gene. CDR3 size: 13 residues. V was cut by 7 bases and J by 1 base, with 10 bases left in between. The CDR3 DNA follows: TGTGCCAGCAACCTTAACCGGAACACTGAAGCTTTCTTT. Translation: CASNLNRNTEAFF.

This clonotype occurred a few times. The rearrangement joins TRBV20-1 to TRBJ1-1; 9 bases line up with TRBD1. There are 16 residues in the CDR3. Germline V gene data show CDR1 as DFQATT and CDR2 as SNEGSKA (reference sequence). V was clipped by 5 bases and J by 0 bases; unmatched bases: 10. The CDR3, as DNA: TGCAGTGCTCTGGTGGGACAGGGTTCCATGAACACTGAAGCTTTCTTT. Translation gives CSALVGQGSMNTEAFF.

The chain couples TRBV11-2 to TRBJ1-1, with 11 positions matching TRBD1. CDR1 and CDR2 (germline): SGHAT, FQNNGV. CDR3 length equals 15 residues. The ends lost 6 bases at V and 5 bases at J; junction bases unmatched: 8. The CDR3 DNA is TGTGCCAGCAGAGAGGACAGGGGGCGAAGAACTGAAGCTTTCTTT. Protein: CASREDRGRRTEAFF.

The genes are TRBV6-1 and TRBJ2-7; the D is unclear. The CDR3 contains 16 residues. Per germline, CDR1 MNHNS and CDR2 SASEGT. Trimming pared 3 bases from V and 9 bases from J, leaving 24 bases between. In nucleotides, the CDR3 is TGTGCCAGCAGTGAGTACCTTCATGCTCCGAAGGACGGGCAGTACTTC. This sequence encodes CASSEYLHAPKDGQYF.

This clonotype was found a few times. The chain has TRBV29-1 and TRBJ1-4; TRBD1 agrees at 7 bases. CDR1 and CDR2 from the germline V gene are SQVTM and ANQGSEA. V was clipped by 4 bases and J by 8 bases; unmatched bases: 7. The CDR3 length is 13 residues. Written as DNA, the CDR3 is TGCAGCGTTGGAGGGGGCGCGAGGGAAAAACTGTTTTTT. Its translation: CSVGGGAREKLFF.

This clonotype was counted only a few times. The chain has TRBV24-1 and TRBJ1-2; D ambiguous. Trimming left V 6 bases short and J 2 bases short, with 9 bases between. This CDR3 contains 13 residues. The germline V gene encodes CDR1 KGHDR and CDR2 SFDVKD. CDR3 amino acids: CATSPGLNYGYTF. The CDR3 coding sequence is TGTGCCACCAGTCCTGGTTTGAACTATGGCTACACCTTC.

This chain uses TRBV12-5 with TRBJ2-7; D is unresolved. Trimming removed 4 bases at V and 3 bases at J, with 16 bases between. CDR1 LGHNT and CDR2 FRNRAP come from the germline V gene. CDR3 length: 15 residues. The CDR3 region is CASGSPTHSIYEQYF. Written as DNA, the CDR3 is TGTGCTAGTGGTTCCCCCACTCACAGCATCTACGAGCAGTACTTC.

The gene calls are TRBV6-5 and TRBJ1-1, with unresolved D. Trimming cost V 7 bases and J 1 base, with 10 bases left between them. This CDR3 has 13 amino acids. Germline V CDR1 and CDR2: MNHEY, SVGAGI. The CDR3 region has the DNA TGTGCCAGCACCGGATTAGCGAACACTGAAGCTTTCTTT. Protein: CASTGLANTEAFF.

This chain joins TRBV20-1 and TRBJ2-3; TRBD2 agrees at 10 bases. This CDR3 contains 15 residues. V dropped 2 bases and J dropped 0; count of bases not matched to a gene: 2. Germline-derived CDR1 and CDR2 are DFQATT and SNEGSKA (reference sequence). CDR3 loop: CSARLAGVSTDTQYF. CDR3 coding DNA: TGCAGTGCTAGACTAGCGGGAGTCAGCACAGATACGCAGTATTTT.

The chain carries TRBV6-5 and TRBJ2-5; D not certain. Trimming took off 0 bases at V and 4 bases at J, with 9 bases between the two ends. Looked up from germline, CDR1 is MNHEY and CDR2 is SVGAGI. The CDR3 totals 14 residues. The CDR3 DNA is TGTGCCAGCAGTTACTCCGTCCGTTCAGAGACCCAGTACTTC. Encoded protein: CASSYSVRSETQYF.

This chain uses TRBV5-5 with TRBJ2-2, with a weak D call TRBD2 (7 bases). CDR1 SGHKS and CDR2 YYEKEE come from the germline V gene (reference sequence). The CDR3 sequence is 17 residues long. The V end lost 0 bases, the J end lost 4 bases, and 16 bases lay between the germline ends. CDR3 protein: CASSLAARGGGTGELFF. CDR3 coding DNA: TGTGCCAGCAGCTTGGCCGCTCGGGGAGGGGGCACCGGGGAGCTGTTTTTT.

The chain carries TRBV3-1 and TRBJ2-7, with 7 bases matching TRBD1. The germline gives CDR1 LGHDT, CDR2 YNNKEL (reference sequence). This CDR3 region has 16 residues. V lost 1 base to trimming and J lost 6 bases; unmatched junction nucleotides: 12. The CDR3 bases are TGTGCCAGCAGCCAAGGGCGGGTGACAGGGAAGGCCGAGCAGTACTTC. Amino acids: CASSQGRVTGKAEQYF.

This clonotype came up a few times. The chain joins TRBV10-3 to TRBJ1-1; TRBD1 agrees at 7 bases. Losses at the gene ends were 6 bases for V and 8 bases for J; bases not matched to a gene: 6. Germline CDR1 is ENHRY and CDR2 is SYGVKD. The CDR3 runs to 12 residues. CDR3 sequence: CAISADREEAFF. The CDR3 DNA follows: TGTGCCATCAGCGCCGACAGGGAGGAAGCTTTCTTT.

This clonotype was picked up one time. CDR3: CASSSSGRVADTQYF. The CDR3 DNA is TGTGCCAGCAGCTCAAGCGGGAGGGTAGCAGATACGCAGTATTTT. The chain couples TRBV6-5 to TRBJ2-3; 10 bases are a match to TRBD2. Germline CDR1 reads MNHEY; CDR2 reads SVGAGI. The CDR3 runs to 15 residues. Unmatched junction bases numbered 7, after V lost 6 bases and J lost 4 bases.